This TCR beta chain was profiled in a study of beta chain features in type 1 diabetes. Based on CD45RO/CCR7/CD25/CD127/CD95/CD27, CD4+ regulatory, stem cell-like memory, naive and central memory cells were sorted. Sequenced material consisted of expressed TCRB transcripts (all of the isolated RNA was reverse transcribed). Sequencing used immunoSEQ multiplex PCR; TCRdb keeps in-frame clones, though not all of them. Among 250,000 to 300,000 clones listed, approximately 8.1% were seen once. The CDR3 contains 15 residues. Sequenced: central memory CD4+ T cells from blood. The TCR was taken from a woman aged 18-29 years in good health. The V and J genes are TRBV21-1 and TRBJ1-2; the table's D call of TRBD1 was not tested on the DNA. TRBV21-1 is flagged as a pseudogene. The CDR3 here is CASSKSPTGFNGYTF. CDR3 DNA: TGTGCCAGCAGCAAAAGTCCGACAGGGTTTAATGGCTACACCTTC.